Each of the 30 T cell receptor beta chains below was sequenced from the same sample in a study of shared clonotypes between healthy human individuals. Profiled with immunoSEQ multiplex PCR; TCRdb holds only in-frame clones, not every one. The sample gives 2.5 million or so clones, around 94% of which show up once; 0.11% to 0.15% is in the top ten. Material for sequencing was naive CD4+ T cells sorted from blood. Subset reported: CD45RA+ positively selected. The receptors were sampled from a young man in good health.

This chain uses TRBV5-1 with TRBJ1-1; tentative D call: TRBD1 (6 bases). Per germline, CDR1 SGHRS and CDR2 YFSETQ. This CDR3 has 17 amino acids. Between the trimmed V and J ends, which lost 0 bases and 0 bases, there was a span of 15 bases. CDR3 sequence reads: CASSLGQGGGMNTEAFF. The CDR3 bases are TGCGCCAGCAGCTTGGGGCAGGGAGGGGGTATGAACACTGAAGCTTTCTTT.

This chain uses TRBV7-9 with TRBJ2-4; maybe TRBD2 (6 bases). V shed 9 bases and J shed 8 bases, with 11 bases lying between them. The CDR3 runs to 11 residues. In germline, CDR1 is SEHNR, CDR2 FQNEAQ (reference sequence). This CDR3 is CASGRNDIQYF. CDR3 nucleotides: TGTGCCAGTGGGAGGAACGACATTCAGTACTTC.

This clone was recorded once. The chain combines TRBV11-2 with TRBJ1-4; possibly TRBD1 for D (5 bases). The ends were cut back, 5 bases at V and 0 bases at J, with 7 bases in the middle. The germline CDR1 and CDR2 sequences are SGHAT and FQNNGV. This CDR3 region has 14 residues. The CDR3 is CASSDRTTNEKLFF. Here the CDR3 DNA reads TGTGCCAGCAGCGACAGAACAACTAATGAAAAACTGTTTTTT.

The gene calls are TRBV11-2 and TRBJ1-1, with a weak D call TRBD1 (5 bases). Germline-derived CDR1 and CDR2 are SGHAT and FQNNGV. V lost 6 bases and J lost 6, with 26 bases in between. The CDR3 runs to 17 residues. DNA of the CDR3: TGTGCCAGCAGTTGGGGTGAGGGACCGGGGAGTGGGTCTGAAGCTTTCTTT. Residues: CASSWGEGPGSGSEAFF.

The rearrangement links TRBV6-5 to TRBJ2-7, with D possibly called TRBD1 or TRBD2 (5 bases each). Trimming removed 5 bases at V and 2 bases at J, with 10 bases between. The CDR3 extends over 13 amino acids. The germline V gene has CDR1 MNHEY and CDR2 SVGAGI. The CDR3, as DNA: TGTGCCAGCAGTCAGGGACCCGCCTACGAGCAGTACTTC. Translated, it gives CASSQGPAYEQYF.

This rearrangement joins TRBV9 to TRBJ1-2, with TRBD1 identical over 7 bases. There are 15 residues in the CDR3. Germline V gene sequence: CDR1 SGDLS, CDR2 YYNGEE. The V segment lost 4 bases and the J segment 8 bases; nucleotides outside the gene matches: 14. CDR3 sequence (DNA): TGTGCCAGCAGCACCGGGACAGTATATCCAGGAGGCTACACCTTC. Amino acids: CASSTGTVYPGGYTF.

V and J are TRBV5-6 and TRBJ1-3; D is unclear. Germline CDR1 and CDR2: SGHDT and YYEEEE. V lost 1 base, J lost 0 bases, and 11 bases lay in between. The CDR3 spans 16 residues. The chain's CDR3 is CASSLRTYLSGNTIYF. CDR3 nucleotide sequence: TGTGCCAGCAGCTTGCGTACGTATCTCTCTGGAAACACCATATATTTT.

The V call is TRBV6-1, the J call TRBJ2-7, with D perhaps given as TRBD1 or TRBD2 (5 bases each). The CDR3 is made up of 13 amino acids. The V gene's germline CDR1 is MNHNS and CDR2 SASEGT. The V and J ends lost 6 bases and 2 bases respectively, with 11 bases between them. The CDR3 spells CASRGTPAYEQYF. CDR3 DNA: TGTGCCAGCAGAGGGACGCCAGCCTACGAGCAGTACTTC.

The chain joins TRBV6-5 to TRBJ2-1; 12 bases are shared with TRBD2. The CDR3 totals 16 residues. The V segment lost 4 bases and the J segment 9 bases; nucleotides outside the gene matches: 10. Germline lookup yields CDR1 MNHEY and CDR2 SVGAGI. The CDR3 region has the DNA TGTGCCAGCAGTTCGCAGACTAGCGGGAGAACTGGTGAGCAGTTCTTC. Amino acids: CASSSQTSGRTGEQFF.

This rearrangement joins TRBV6-5 to TRBJ2-7; maybe TRBD2 (6 bases). The CDR3 contains 14 residues. Germline V CDR1 and CDR2: MNHEY, SVGAGI. Trimming left V 8 bases short and J 2 bases short, with 16 bases between. CDR3 DNA: TGTGCCAGCCGCTCGGGACTCATGACCTACGAGCAGTACTTC. It specifies CASRSGLMTYEQYF.

The chain recombines TRBV10-1 with TRBJ2-2; 10 bases align to TRBD2. V was clipped by 4 bases and J by 6 bases; unmatched bases: 11. Germline V lookup: CDR1 WNHNN, CDR2 SYGVQD (reference sequence). The CDR3 contains 17 residues. The CDR3 reads CASSAAASAGGPGELFF. For the CDR3, the DNA is TGCGCCAGCAGTGCGGCAGCTTCAGCGGGAGGGCCCGGGGAGCTGTTTTTT.

Concerning this clone itself: This same CDR3 is encoded by further DNA sequences in the sample. The chain combines TRBV5-4 with TRBJ2-3; D gene unclear. Trimming left V 0 bases short and J 0 bases short, with 2 bases between. Looked up from germline, CDR1 is SGHNT and CDR2 is YYREEE (reference sequence). The CDR3 has 13 amino acids. CDR3 DNA sequence: TGTGCCAGCAGCTTGGATAGCACAGATACGCAGTATTTT. This translates into CASSLDSTDTQYF.

The gene calls are TRBV28 and TRBJ1-3; a possible D gene is TRBD1 (6 bases). V gave up 4 bases and J gave up 0 bases, with 16 bases separating them. This CDR3 region has 17 residues. The germline V gene has CDR1 MDHEN and CDR2 SYDVKM. CDR3 sequence reads: CASSWKSGAISGNTIYF. As DNA, the CDR3 is TGTGCCAGCAGTTGGAAATCAGGGGCCATCTCTGGAAACACCATATATTTT.

The chain links TRBV6-5 to TRBJ2-1, with TRBD2 identical over 8 bases. Germline CDR1 reads MNHEY; CDR2 reads SVGAGI. V shed 7 bases and J 2 bases; nucleotides not matched to a gene: 7. This CDR3 is 15 amino acids long. CDR3 coding DNA: TGTGCCAGCAAATCGGGGGGGGCAACCTACAATGAGCAGTTCTTC. Translation gives CASKSGGATYNEQFF.

The chain combines TRBV4-2 with TRBJ2-7; D possibly uses TRBD1 or TRBD2 (5 bases each). This CDR3 is built from 16 residues. V was shortened by 1 base and J by 0 bases, with 13 bases between the two germline ends. Germline V CDR1 and CDR2: LGHNA, YNFKEQ. In nucleotides, the CDR3 is TGTGCCAGCAGCCAAGTCGTAACGGGGCGCTCCTACGAGCAGTACTTC. Its translation is CASSQVVTGRSYEQYF.

V usage is TRBV10-3 and J usage is TRBJ2-7; 7 bases are shared with TRBD1. The J segment lost 5 bases and the V segment lost 9 bases, leaving 10 bases of the junction unmatched. Germline V gives CDR1 ENHRY, CDR2 SYGVKD. This CDR3 contains 13 residues. The CDR3 loop is CAIGEDRRHEQYF. CDR3 sequence (DNA): TGTGCCATAGGCGAGGACAGGCGGCACGAGCAGTACTTC.

The rearrangement uses TRBV7-2 and TRBJ2-7, with TRBD1 matching 8 bases. Germline lookup yields CDR1 SGHTA and CDR2 FQGNSA. V lost 2 bases, J lost 6 bases, and 12 bases stayed unmatched. The CDR3 has 16 residues. CDR3 loop: CASSLIPGGSGTEQYF. The CDR3 DNA follows: TGTGCCAGCAGCTTAATCCCAGGGGGCTCGGGTACCGAGCAGTACTTC.

A remark on this clone: One end of the junction fails to match germline, which may point to a read error. This rearrangement joins TRBV30 to TRBJ1-2; no firm D call. The CDR3 has 12 residues. Germline CDR1 reads GTSNPN; CDR2 reads SVGIG (reference sequence). In DNA form, the CDR3 reads TGTGCCTGGAGTGTTATCCCCGCGACGTGGGCCTTC. Translating gives CAWSVIPATWAF.

The J gene is TRBJ1-2, the V gene TRBV7-2; D gene uncertain. Deletions cut 4 bases from V and 8 bases from J, with 14 bases between. The CDR3 is made up of 13 amino acids. Germline CDR1 SGHTA, CDR2 FQGNSA. The CDR3 sequence: CASSSPGSQGYTF. DNA of the CDR3: TGTGCCAGCAGCTCACCCGGGTCACAGGGCTACACCTTC. Full variable domain (missing parts from reference TRBV7-2 and TRBJ1-2): GAGVSQSPSNKVTEKGKDVELRCDPISGHTALYWYRQSLGQGLEFLIYFQGNSAPDKSGLPSDRFSAERTGGSVSTLTIQRTQQEDSAVYLCASSSPGSQGYTFGSGTRLTVV.

The chain uses TRBV6-5 and TRBJ1-1, with D maybe TRBD1 (5 bases). The CDR3 contains 13 residues. Trimming removed 5 bases from V and 3 bases from J, with 10 bases in between. Per the germline V gene, CDR1 is MNHEY and CDR2 is SVGAGI. The CDR3: CASSRWGDTEAFF. In DNA, the CDR3 is TGTGCCAGCAGTCGCTGGGGGGACACTGAAGCTTTCTTT.

The chain combines TRBV6-5 with TRBJ2-1; TRBD1 agrees at 8 bases. The ends lost 6 bases at V and 8 bases at J; junction bases unmatched: 9. Germline-derived CDR1 and CDR2 are MNHEY and SVGAGI. This CDR3 contains 14 residues. CDR3 residues: CASRQGAGVDEQFF. In DNA, the CDR3 is TGTGCCAGCAGGCAGGGGGCAGGTGTGGATGAGCAGTTCTTC.

For this clone: Distinct nucleotide sequences in the sample also encode this CDR3. The chain carries TRBV6-6 and TRBJ2-1, with 12 positions matching TRBD2. The CDR3 covers 15 residues. With V trimmed by 4 bases and J by 4 bases, 2 bases remained unmatched. CDR1 is MNHNY, CDR2 SVGAGI, per germline (reference sequence). The CDR3 DNA sequence: TGTGCCAGCAGTTCCGGGACTAGCGGGTACAATGAGCAGTTCTTC. The encoded protein is CASSSGTSGYNEQFF.

This sequence joins TRBV6-6 and TRBJ1-1; the D is unclear. The CDR3 is made up of 14 amino acids. The germline V gene encodes CDR1 MNHNY and CDR2 SVGAGI (reference sequence). Trimming took 3 bases from V and 2 from J, leaving 10 bases between them. Here the CDR3 DNA reads TGTGCCAGCAGTTATCCCGAAGACAACACTGAAGCTTTCTTT. Translating it yields CASSYPEDNTEAFF.

The chain uses TRBV7-3 and TRBJ2-1; D not certain. The V end lost 1 base, the J end lost 6 bases, and 7 bases lay between the germline ends. Germline assignment: CDR1 SGHTA and CDR2 FQGTGA. This CDR3 spans 13 amino acids. The CDR3 loop is CASSLNRGNEQFF. For the CDR3, the DNA is TGTGCCAGCAGCTTAAATCGCGGCAATGAGCAGTTCTTC. The variable domain in full, completed from reference TRBV7-3 and TRBJ2-1, reads GAGVSQTPSNKVTEKGKYVELRCDPISGHTALYWYRQSLGQGPEFLIYFQGTGAADDSGLPNDRFFAVRPEGSVSTLKIQRTERGDSAVYLCASSLNRGNEQFFGPGTRLTVL.

The chain employs TRBV4-3 and TRBJ2-7; 7 nucleotides agree with TRBD2. CDR1 and CDR2 (germline): LGHNA, YSLEER. This CDR3 is 15 amino acids long. With V trimmed by 1 base and J by 7 bases, 10 bases remained unmatched. The CDR3 DNA sequence: TGCGCCAGCAGCCAAGCGCGACTAGCAGTCTGGGAGCAGTACTTC. Amino acids: CASSQARLAVWEQYF.

This clone has just one count. The sample carries other DNA sequences with the same CDR3. V usage is TRBV11-1 and J usage is TRBJ2-4; 8 positions match TRBD1. The CDR3 runs to 13 residues. J was trimmed by 6 bases and V by 4 bases; bases with no gene match: 2. The V gene's germline CDR1 is SGHAT and CDR2 FQDESV (reference sequence). In DNA, the CDR3 is TGTGCCAGCAGCTCAGACAGGGGAAACATTCAGTACTTC. Translating gives CASSSDRGNIQYF.

As concerns this clone: At the DNA level, this CDR3 is encoded by other sequences in the same sample as well. The rearrangement uses TRBV7-9 and TRBJ1-5; no clear D. The CDR3 runs 15 residues. V lost 1 base and J lost 0, with 7 bases in between. CDR1 and CDR2 (germline): SEHNR, FQNEAQ (reference sequence). The DNA of the CDR3 is TGTGCCAGCAGCTTAGGCGGAGATAGCAATCAGCCCCAGCATTTT. Translated: CASSLGGDSNQPQHF. The entire variable domain, with the rest obtained from reference TRBV7-9 and TRBJ1-5, is as follows: DTGVSQNPRHKITKRGQNVTFRCDPISEHNRLYWYRQTLGQGPEFLTYFQNEAQLEKSRLLSDRFSAERPKGSFSTLEIQRTEQGDSAMYLCASSLGGDSNQPQHFGDGTRLSIL.

The rearrangement joins TRBV5-4 to TRBJ1-3; D is possibly TRBD1 (5 bases). V lost 4 bases and J 0 bases, leaving 14 bases between the germline ends. Germline V CDR1 and CDR2: SGHNT, YYREEE (reference sequence). CDR3 length: 16 amino acids. Here the CDR3 DNA reads TGTGCCAGCAGCCGATCGACAGATAGCTCTGGAAACACCATATATTTT. Its protein product is CASSRSTDSSGNTIYF.

V is TRBV5-6 and J is TRBJ2-5; D not resolved. The CDR3 spans 15 residues. Per the germline V gene, CDR1 is SGHDT and CDR2 is YYEEEE. V shed 4 bases and J shed 0 bases, with 13 bases lying between them. In nucleotides, the CDR3 is TGTGCCAGCAGCCTGCGTCGGACCTACCAAGAGACCCAGTACTTC. Its protein is CASSLRRTYQETQYF. Based on the CDR3 plus reference TRBV5-6 and TRBJ2-5, the full variable domain is DAGVTQSPTHLIKTRGQQVTLRCSPKSGHDTVSWYQQALGQGPQFIFQYYEEEERQRGNFPDRFSGHQFPNYSSELNVNALLLGDSALYLCASSLRRTYQETQYFGPGTRLLVL.

The count of this clone is one. V is TRBV18 and J is TRBJ1-5, with a tentative D call TRBD1 (6 bases). The germline V gene has CDR1 KGHSH and CDR2 LQKENI. The CDR3 consists of 15 residues. V gave up 4 bases and J gave up 3 bases, with 13 bases separating them. CDR3 bases: TGTGCCAGCTCACAAACAGGGAGTGCCAATCAGCCCCAGCATTTT. This encodes CASSQTGSANQPQHF.